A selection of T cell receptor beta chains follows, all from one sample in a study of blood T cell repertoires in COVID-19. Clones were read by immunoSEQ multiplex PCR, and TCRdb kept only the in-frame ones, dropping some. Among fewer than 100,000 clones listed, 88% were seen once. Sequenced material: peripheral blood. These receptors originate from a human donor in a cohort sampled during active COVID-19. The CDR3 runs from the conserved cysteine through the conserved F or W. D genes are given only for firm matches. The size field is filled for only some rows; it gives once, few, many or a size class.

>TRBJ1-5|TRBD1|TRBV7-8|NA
TGTGCCAGCAGCGGGCGGACAGGGGGCACTCAGCCCCAGCATTTT
CASSGRTGGTQPQHF
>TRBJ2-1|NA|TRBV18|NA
TGTGCCAGCTCATCCCAACAGGGTTTCTACAATGAGCAGTTCTTC
CASSSQQGFYNEQFF
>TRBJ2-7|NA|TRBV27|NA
TGTGCCAGCAGTTTATGGGGCAGTCCCTACGAGCAGTACTTC
CASSLWGSPYEQYF
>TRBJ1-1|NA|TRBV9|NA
TGTGCCAGCAGCGCGGTACAGGGAGTTACTGAAGCTTTCTTT
CASSAVQGVTEAFF
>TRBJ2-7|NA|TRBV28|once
TGTGCCAGCAGTTCTGAACAGGGTTGGACCTACGAGCAGTACTTC
CASSSEQGWTYEQYF
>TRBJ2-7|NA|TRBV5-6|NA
TGTGCCAGCAGCTTGGAACATGTTCCGATCTACGAGCAGTACTTC
CASSLEHVPIYEQYF
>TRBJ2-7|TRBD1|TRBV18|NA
TGTGCCAGCTCACCCTGGATGGGACAGGGACCCTACGAGCAGTACTTC
CASSPWMGQGPYEQYF
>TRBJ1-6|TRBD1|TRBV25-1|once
TGTGGGGCAGGGGGTGGGTTGATGTCACCCCTCCACTTT
CGAGGGLMSPLHF
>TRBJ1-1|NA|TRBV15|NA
TGTGCCACCAGCAGAGATGCAGGGAACACTGAAGCTTTCTTT
CATSRDAGNTEAFF
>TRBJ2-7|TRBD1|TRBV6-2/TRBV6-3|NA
TGTGCCAGCAGTTACTCAGGGACAGGGTTTGGCTACGAGCAGTACTTC
CASSYSGTGFGYEQYF